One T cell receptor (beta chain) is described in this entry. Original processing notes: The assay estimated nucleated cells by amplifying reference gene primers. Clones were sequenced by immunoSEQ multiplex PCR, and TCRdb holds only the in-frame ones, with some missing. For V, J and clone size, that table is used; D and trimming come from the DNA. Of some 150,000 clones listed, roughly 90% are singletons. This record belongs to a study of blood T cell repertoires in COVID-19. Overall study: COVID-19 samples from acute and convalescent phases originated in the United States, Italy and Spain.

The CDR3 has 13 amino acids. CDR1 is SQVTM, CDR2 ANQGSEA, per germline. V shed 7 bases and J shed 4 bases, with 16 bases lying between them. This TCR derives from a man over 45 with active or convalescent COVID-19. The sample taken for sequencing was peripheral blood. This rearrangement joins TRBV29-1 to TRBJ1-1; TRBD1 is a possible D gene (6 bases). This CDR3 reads CSGAYRESTEAFF. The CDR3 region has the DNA TGCAGCGGAGCTTACAGGGAAAGCACTGAAGCTTTCTTT.